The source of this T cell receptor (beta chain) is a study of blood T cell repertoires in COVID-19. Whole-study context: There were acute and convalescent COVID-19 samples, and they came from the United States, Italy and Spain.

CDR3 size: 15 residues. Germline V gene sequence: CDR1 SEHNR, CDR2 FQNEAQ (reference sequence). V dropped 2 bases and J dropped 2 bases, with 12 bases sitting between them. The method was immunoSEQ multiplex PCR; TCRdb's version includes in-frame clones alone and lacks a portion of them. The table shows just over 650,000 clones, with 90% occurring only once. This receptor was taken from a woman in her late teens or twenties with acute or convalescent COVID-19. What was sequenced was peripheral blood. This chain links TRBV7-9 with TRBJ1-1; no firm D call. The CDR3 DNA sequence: TGTGCCAGCAGCTTATTAGAGACACCAAACACTGAAGCTTTCTTT. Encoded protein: CASSLLETPNTEAFF.